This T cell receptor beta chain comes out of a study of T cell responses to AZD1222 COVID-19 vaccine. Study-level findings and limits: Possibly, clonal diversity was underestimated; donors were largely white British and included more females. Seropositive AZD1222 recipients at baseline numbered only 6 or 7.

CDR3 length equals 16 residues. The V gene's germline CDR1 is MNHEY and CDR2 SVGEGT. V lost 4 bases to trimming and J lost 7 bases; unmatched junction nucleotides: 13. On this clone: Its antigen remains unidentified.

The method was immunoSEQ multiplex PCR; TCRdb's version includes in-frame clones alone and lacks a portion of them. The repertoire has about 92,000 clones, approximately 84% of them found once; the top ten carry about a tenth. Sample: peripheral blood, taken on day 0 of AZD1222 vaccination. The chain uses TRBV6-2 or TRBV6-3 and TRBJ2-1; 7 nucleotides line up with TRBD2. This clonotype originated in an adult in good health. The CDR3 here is CASSSPLDGRRNEQFF. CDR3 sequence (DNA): TGTGCCAGCAGTTCGCCCTTGGACGGGAGGCGAAATGAGCAGTTCTTC.